These T cell receptor beta chains were read from a single sample in a study of blood T cell repertoires in COVID-19. Here immunoSEQ multiplex PCR was the method, and the copy in TCRdb shows in-frame clones only, minus some. Among about 83,000 clones, approximately 86% were seen once, and the ten largest hold over 2.5%. The sequenced material came from peripheral blood. These receptors came from a woman between 50 and 59 years old with active or convalescent COVID-19. CDR3s leave out the opening cysteine and the closing phenylalanine or tryptophan. The size field is filled for only some rows; it gives once, few, many or a size class.

ASSHRPWQGVGGYT 14 TRBJ1-2 TRBV7-8 NA
ASSLGQLYEQY 11 TRBJ2-7 TRBV5-1 NA
ASSLRRGVSNTGELF 15 TRBJ2-2 TRBV3-1/TRBV3-2 once
ASRVWGENTEAF 12 TRBJ1-1 TRBV19 NA
ASSLSSGRTTGELF 14 TRBJ2-2 TRBV5-5 NA
ASSWGQNTEAF 11 TRBJ1-1 TRBV5-5 NA
ASSFLGGNTDTQY 13 TRBJ2-3 TRBV6-5 few
ASSIGGTGKTEAF 13 TRBJ1-1 TRBV6-5 NA
ASSQPRTGDSTEAF 14 TRBJ1-1 TRBV14 NA
ASSPFGQGRNTEAF 14 TRBJ1-1 TRBV3-1/TRBV3-2 NA
ASSQEDQRREKLF 13 TRBJ1-4 TRBV3-1/TRBV3-2 NA
ASSPGQSFQT 10 TRBJ1-2 TRBV5-6 NA
ASSMGQGYGYT 11 TRBJ1-2 TRBV19 NA
ASSAATGAHTIY 12 TRBJ1-3 TRBV9 NA
ASSPDGPNTEAF 12 TRBJ1-1 TRBV7-9 NA
ASSQDYRLATDTQY 14 TRBJ2-3 TRBV3-1/TRBV3-2 once
ASSLTGSNQPQH 12 TRBJ1-5 TRBV5-8 NA
ASSVGLASVTGELF 14 TRBJ2-2 TRBV9 NA
ASSSQGQGGTEAF 13 TRBJ1-1 TRBV11-1 NA
ASSQERNRGLQY 12 TRBJ2-5 TRBV4-3 few
ASSPGGLEQY 10 TRBJ2-7 TRBV5-6 once
ASSLDRPSQTQY 12 TRBJ2-5 TRBV5-4 NA
ASSQGRRIGGNTIY 14 TRBJ1-3 TRBV14 few
ASSVVTGGGYT 11 TRBJ1-2 TRBV9 NA
ATSSTGVDTQY 11 TRBJ2-3 TRBV24-1 NA
ASSVAGAYNSPLH 13 TRBJ1-6 TRBV9 once
ASRTDRGLNVYT 12 TRBJ1-2 TRBV6-5 once
ASSAPLITGQYTGELF 16 TRBJ2-2 TRBV9 NA
ASSLAGDLYEQY 12 TRBJ2-7 TRBV5-4 NA
ASRGQGFGELF 11 TRBJ2-2 TRBV2 NA
SVAERVTYEQY 11 TRBJ2-7 TRBV29-1 few
ASSEQPGGYYGYT 13 TRBJ1-2 TRBV6-4 NA
ASSLNINSGANVLT 14 TRBJ2-6 TRBV11-1 NA